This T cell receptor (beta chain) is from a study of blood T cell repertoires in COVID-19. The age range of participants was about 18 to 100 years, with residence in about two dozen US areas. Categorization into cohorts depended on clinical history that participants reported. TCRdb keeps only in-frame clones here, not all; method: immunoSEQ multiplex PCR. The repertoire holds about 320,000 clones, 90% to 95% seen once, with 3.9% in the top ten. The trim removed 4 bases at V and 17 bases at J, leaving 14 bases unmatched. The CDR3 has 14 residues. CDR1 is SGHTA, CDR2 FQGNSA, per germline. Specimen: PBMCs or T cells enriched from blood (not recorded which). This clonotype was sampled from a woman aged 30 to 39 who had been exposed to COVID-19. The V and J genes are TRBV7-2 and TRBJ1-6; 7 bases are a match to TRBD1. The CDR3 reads CASSSKRQGAAIHF. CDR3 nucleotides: TGTGCCAGCAGCTCAAAGCGACAGGGTGCAGCAATCCACTTT.